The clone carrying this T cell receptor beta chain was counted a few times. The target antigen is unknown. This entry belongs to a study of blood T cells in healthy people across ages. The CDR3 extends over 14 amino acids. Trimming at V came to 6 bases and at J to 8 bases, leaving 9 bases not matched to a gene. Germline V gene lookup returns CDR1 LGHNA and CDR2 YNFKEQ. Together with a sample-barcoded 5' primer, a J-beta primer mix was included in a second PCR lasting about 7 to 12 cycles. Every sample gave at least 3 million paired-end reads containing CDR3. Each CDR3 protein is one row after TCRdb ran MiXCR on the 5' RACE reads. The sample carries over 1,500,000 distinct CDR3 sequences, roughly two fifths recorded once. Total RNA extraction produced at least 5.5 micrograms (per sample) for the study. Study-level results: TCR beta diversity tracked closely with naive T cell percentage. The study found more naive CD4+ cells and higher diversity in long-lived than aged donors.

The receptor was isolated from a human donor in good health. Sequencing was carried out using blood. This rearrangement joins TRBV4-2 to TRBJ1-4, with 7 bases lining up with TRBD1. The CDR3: CASRNTGAEEKLFF. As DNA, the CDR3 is TGTGCCAGCAGGAATACAGGGGCCGAGGAAAAACTGTTTTTT.